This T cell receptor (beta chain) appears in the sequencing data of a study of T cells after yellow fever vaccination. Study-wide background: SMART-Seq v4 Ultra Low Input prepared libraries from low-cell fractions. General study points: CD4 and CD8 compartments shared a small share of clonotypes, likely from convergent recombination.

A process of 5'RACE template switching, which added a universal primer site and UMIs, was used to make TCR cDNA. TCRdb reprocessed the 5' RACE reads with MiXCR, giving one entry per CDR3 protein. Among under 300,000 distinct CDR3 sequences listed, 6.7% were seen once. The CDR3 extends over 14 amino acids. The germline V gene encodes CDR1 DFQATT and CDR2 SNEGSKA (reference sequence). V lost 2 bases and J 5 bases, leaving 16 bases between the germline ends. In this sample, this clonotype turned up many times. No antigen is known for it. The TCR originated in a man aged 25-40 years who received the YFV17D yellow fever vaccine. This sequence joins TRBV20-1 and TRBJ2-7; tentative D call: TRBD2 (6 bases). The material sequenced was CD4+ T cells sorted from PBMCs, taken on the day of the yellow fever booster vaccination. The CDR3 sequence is CSARPGYGGNEQYF. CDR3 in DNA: TGCAGTGCTAGACCAGGGTATGGGGGGAACGAGCAGTACTTC.